This TCR beta chain was identified in a study of cytomegalovirus exposure and HLA in healthy donors. Study results and limitations: A few chains tied to CMV proved CMV antigen-specific in vitro. Other equally common chains were less clonally expanded than HLA-associated TCR beta chains, a later analysis showed. High specificity and sensitivity for cytomegalovirus status were reported for the classifier.

Donors sampled were nominally healthy, though unrecorded immune exposures were likely. 60 Vbeta and 13 Jbeta primers were used in PCR. The protocol was immunoSEQ multiplex PCR, while the TCRdb copy is restricted to in-frame clones and leaves out a portion. This sample's table has 100,000 to 150,000 clones. The V gene end was trimmed by 4 bases and the J gene end by 3 bases; junction bases not matched to a gene: 6. The germline V gene has CDR1 MDHEN and CDR2 SYDVKM. The CDR3 extends over 16 amino acids. As to this clone: Its antigen is unidentified.

The specimen sequenced was PBMCs. This clonotype was sampled from a man aged 25-40 years in good health and CMV-seronegative. This chain uses TRBV28 with TRBJ2-2; 9 nucleotides align to TRBD1. The DNA of the CDR3 is TGTGCCAGCAGTTCAGGACAGGGGAAGTACACCGGGGAGCTGTTTTTT. Its protein product is CASSSGQGKYTGELFF. Complete variable domain (other parts from reference TRBV28 and TRBJ2-2): DVKVTQSSRYLVKRTGEKVFLECVQDMDHENMFWYRQDPGLGLRLIYFSYDVKMKEKGDIPEGYSVSREKKERFSLILESASTNQTSMYLCASSSGQGKYTGELFFGEGSRLTVL.